The T cell receptor beta chain under discussion was sequenced for a study of OX40 agonist ivuxolimab in advanced cancers. V was trimmed by 6 bases and J by 1 base, leaving 13 bases between them. Germline assignment: CDR1 SGDLS and CDR2 YYNGEE. The CDR3 is 14 residues long. Profiling relied on immunoSEQ multiplex PCR, and the TCRdb table lists in-frame clones only, not all of them. The profile shows roughly 100,000 clones, around 90% of them singletons. The receptor was isolated from an adult with an advanced solid tumor such as melanoma, head and neck, liver or kidney cancer. Sequencing used CD4+ or CD8+ T cells sorted from blood, obtained in a trial of the OX40 agonist ivuxolimab. The chain is built from TRBV9 and TRBJ1-1; the D is unclear. CDR3 DNA sequence: TGTGCCAGCAATGAAGCGGGCCGGAACACTGAAGCTTTCTTT. Translating it yields CASNEAGRNTEAFF.